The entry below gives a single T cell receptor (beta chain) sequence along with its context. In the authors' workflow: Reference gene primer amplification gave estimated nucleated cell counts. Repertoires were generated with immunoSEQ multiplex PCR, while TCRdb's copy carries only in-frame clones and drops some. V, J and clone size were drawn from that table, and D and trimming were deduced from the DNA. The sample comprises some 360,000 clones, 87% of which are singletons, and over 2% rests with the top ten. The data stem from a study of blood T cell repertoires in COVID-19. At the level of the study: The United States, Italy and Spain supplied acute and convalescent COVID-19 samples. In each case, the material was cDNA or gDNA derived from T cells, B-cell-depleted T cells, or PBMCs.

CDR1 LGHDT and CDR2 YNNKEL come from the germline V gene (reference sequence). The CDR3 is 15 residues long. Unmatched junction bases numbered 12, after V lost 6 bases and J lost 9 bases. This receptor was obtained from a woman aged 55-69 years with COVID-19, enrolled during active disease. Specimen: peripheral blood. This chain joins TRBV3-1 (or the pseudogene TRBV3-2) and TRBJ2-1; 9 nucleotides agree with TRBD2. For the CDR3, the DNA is TGTGCCAGCAGACGACCGGCGGGGGGGCCGAGTGAGCAGTTCTTC. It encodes CASRRPAGGPSEQFF.